Shown below are 19 T cell receptor beta chains from a single sample sequenced in a study of cytomegalovirus exposure and HLA in healthy donors. It was with 60 Vbeta and 13 Jbeta primers that the PCR ran. Libraries were prepared by immunoSEQ multiplex PCR; TCRdb keeps only in-frame clonotypes and omits some of them. Here the sample spans some 84,000 clones, around three fifths being singletons. The source material was PBMCs. The receptors shown here come from a woman aged 35 to 49 in good health and CMV-seropositive.

The chain uses TRBV9 and TRBJ1-4; D ambiguous. Trimming removed 4 bases from V and 7 bases from J, with 14 bases in between. This CDR3 comprises 14 residues. CDR1 is SGDLS and CDR2 is YYNGEE in the germline V gene. CDR3 region: CASSPGSPGEKLFF. The DNA for the CDR3 is TGTGCCAGCAGCCCCGGGAGCCCGGGTGAAAAACTGTTTTTT.

The chain couples TRBV6-1 to TRBJ1-5; D gene uncertain. The CDR3 has 17 amino acids. Germline V gene sequence: CDR1 MNHNS, CDR2 SASEGT. V was pared by 1 base and J by 4 bases, with 17 bases between. DNA for the CDR3: TGTGCCAGCAGTGAAGTATCAGCTAAGCGTTTGAATCAGCCCCAGCATTTT. It yields the protein CASSEVSAKRLNQPQHF.

The sample holds one count of this clone. CDR3 bases: TGTGCCAGCAGCGTAGAGGCCTTGTCGGGAGCCGAGCAGTACTTC. It yields the protein CASSVEALSGAEQYF. The V and J genes are TRBV9 and TRBJ2-7; D is possibly TRBD2 (6 bases). The germline V gene has CDR1 SGDLS and CDR2 YYNGEE. This CDR3 region has 15 residues. The ends were cut back, 0 bases at V and 6 bases at J, with 16 bases in the middle.

This clone appeared once. The sample has other DNA sequences that encode this CDR3 too. This chain links TRBV7-8 with TRBJ1-2; 8 bases are shared with TRBD1. This CDR3 is 14 amino acids long. Germline V lookup: CDR1 SGHVS, CDR2 FQNEAQ. Trimming at V came to 2 bases and at J to 5 bases, leaving 4 bases not matched to a gene. CDR3 sequence (DNA): TGTGCCAGCAGCTTACAGGGGGCGTCATATGGCTACACCTTC. It encodes CASSLQGASYGYTF.

V gene TRBV11-3 combines with J gene TRBJ2-5; D uncertain. The V end was cut by 5 bases, the J end by 5 bases, with 15 bases between. CDR1 is SGHNT, CDR2 YENEEA, per germline. This CDR3 has 14 amino acids. The CDR3 bases are TGTGCCAGCAGCCCCGTGGTAGAGGAGGAGACCCAGTACTTC. As protein: CASSPVVEEETQYF.

The chain has TRBV5-1 and TRBJ2-7; D remains ambiguous. Trimming removed 1 base from V and 7 bases from J, with 9 bases in between. The CDR3 is 12 amino acids. Germline V gene data show CDR1 as SGHRS and CDR2 as YFSETQ. The CDR3 DNA reads as TGCGCCAGCAGCTTGTTGCCAGAAGAGCAGTACTTC. Residues: CASSLLPEEQYF.

The chain uses TRBV7-2 and TRBJ2-5; possibly TRBD1 for D (6 bases). CDR1 is SGHTA, CDR2 FQGNSA, per germline. V was clipped by 2 bases and J by 2 bases, with 9 bases between them. The CDR3 spans 14 residues. DNA of the CDR3: TGTGCCAGCAGCTTACACAGGGCTCAAGAGACCCAGTACTTC. Its translation: CASSLHRAQETQYF.

The chain links TRBV6-5 to TRBJ1-5, with D unresolved. Germline V gives CDR1 MNHEY, CDR2 SVGAGI. This CDR3 comprises 13 residues. Trimming took 2 bases from V and 11 from J, leaving 13 bases between them. Here the CDR3 DNA reads TGTGCCAGCAGTTACGACGGTACAGCGGCCCAGCATTTT. Amino acid sequence: CASSYDGTAAQHF.

This clone turned up a few times. This same CDR3 is encoded by further DNA sequences in the sample. The V call is TRBV7-2, the J call TRBJ2-3; no clear D gene. V was trimmed by 4 bases and J by 3 bases, leaving 2 bases between them. Germline loops: CDR1 SGHTA, CDR2 FQGNSA. The CDR3 has 11 residues. The CDR3 loop reads CASSSTDTQYF. The DNA for the CDR3 is TGTGCCAGCAGCTCTACAGATACGCAGTATTTT.

V and J are TRBV4-1 and TRBJ2-7, with a weak D call TRBD2 (5 bases). Looked up from germline, CDR1 is MGHRA and CDR2 is YSYEKL. The CDR3 has 15 amino acids. Trimming left V 3 bases short and J 2 bases short, with 14 bases between. CDR3 residues: CASSQQAQEAYEQYF. DNA of the CDR3: TGCGCCAGCAGCCAGCAAGCCCAGGAGGCCTACGAGCAGTACTTC.

In its sample, this clone was seen a few times. This chain connects TRBV6-1 to TRBJ2-5; possibly TRBD1 for D (6 bases). Trimming took 1 base from V and 5 from J, leaving 14 bases between them. CDR3 length: 15 amino acids. The germline V gene encodes CDR1 MNHNS and CDR2 SASEGT. In nucleotides, the CDR3 is TGTGCCAGCAGTGAAGACAGGGATTTTAAGGAGACCCAGTACTTC. Translating gives CASSEDRDFKETQYF.

The chain couples TRBV6-6 to TRBJ1-4; D may be TRBD1 (6 bases). Deletions cut 2 bases from V and 5 bases from J, with 12 bases between. This CDR3 region has 15 residues. Germline V CDR1 and CDR2: MNHNY, SVGAGI (reference sequence). The CDR3 region is CASSYVDSSNEKLFF. The CDR3 nucleotides read TGTGCCAGCAGTTACGTGGACAGCTCCAATGAAAAACTGTTTTTT.

The genes are TRBV5-1 and TRBJ2-3; 11 bases align to TRBD2. Germline trimming cut 4 bases from V and 4 bases from J; bases unmatched to any gene: 20. From germline, CDR1 is SGHRS and CDR2 YFSETQ. The CDR3 loop spans 20 amino acids. DNA of the CDR3: TGCGCCAGCAGCGGCCGGTTTAGCGGGAGGGCCTCATATAGCGCAGATACGCAGTATTTT. Translated, it gives CASSGRFSGRASYSADTQYF.

The chain employs TRBV28 and TRBJ2-5; tentatively, D is TRBD2 (6 bases). Germline V CDR1 and CDR2: MDHEN, SYDVKM. V lost 5 bases to trimming and J lost 4 bases, with 14 bases between them. This CDR3 is 14 amino acids long. The CDR3 DNA follows: TGTGCCAGCAGTATCCCCCGGGACTCAGAGACCCAGTACTTC. Translated, it gives CASSIPRDSETQYF.

The gene calls are TRBV18 and TRBJ2-3; 10 nucleotides agree with TRBD2. Trimming removed 8 bases from V and 2 bases from J; junction bases left unmatched: 4. Per germline, CDR1 KGHSH and CDR2 LQKENI. This CDR3 has 14 amino acids. DNA for the CDR3: TGTGCCAGCCGGCTAGCGGGAGACACAGATACGCAGTATTTT. Translating it yields CASRLAGDTDTQYF. The variable domain in full, completed from reference TRBV18 and TRBJ2-3, reads NAGVMQNPRHLVRRRGQEARLRCSPMKGHSHVYWYRQLPEEGLKFMVYLQKENIIDESGMPKERFSAEFPKEGPSILRIQQVVRGDSAAYFCASRLAGDTDTQYFGPGTRLTVL.

This rearrangement joins TRBV27 to TRBJ1-2; unclear D gene. The germline CDR1 and CDR2 sequences are MNHEY and SMNVEV (reference sequence). Trimming shortened V by 4 bases and J by 5 bases, and 11 bases separated the two germline ends. This CDR3 region has 13 residues. CDR3 protein: CASSSPPLYGYTF. The DNA for the CDR3 is TGTGCCAGCAGTTCCCCCCCTTTATATGGCTACACCTTC.

The chain employs TRBV19 and TRBJ1-5, with TRBD1 matching 8 bases. This CDR3 comprises 18 residues. The V and J ends lost 4 bases and 1 base, in that order; junction bases with no gene match: 12. Germline CDR1 and CDR2: LNHDA and SQIVND (reference sequence). This CDR3 is CASSTLRWQGASNQPQHF. The CDR3 DNA follows: TGTGCCAGTAGTACCCTCCGTTGGCAGGGGGCCAGCAATCAGCCCCAGCATTTT.

The chain uses TRBV7-2 and TRBJ1-2, with 8 bases that match TRBD1. The CDR3 has 14 amino acids. V was clipped by 2 bases and J by 4 bases; unmatched bases: 3. Germline CDR1 reads SGHTA; CDR2 reads FQGNSA. The CDR3: CASSLTTGAYGYTF. The CDR3 nucleotides are TGTGCCAGCAGCTTAACGACAGGGGCCTATGGCTACACCTTC.

V usage is TRBV30 and J usage is TRBJ1-1; possibly TRBD1 for D (5 bases). The CDR3 length is 13 residues. CDR1 is GTSNPN, CDR2 SVGIG, per germline (reference sequence). V was shortened by 0 bases and J by 5 bases, with 10 bases between the two germline ends. CDR3 region: CAWSVREGTEAFF. In nucleotides, the CDR3 is TGTGCCTGGAGTGTACGGGAGGGGACTGAAGCTTTCTTT.